A single sample gave rise to the 25 T cell receptor beta chains below, sequenced in a study of blood T cell repertoires in COVID-19. Generated by immunoSEQ multiplex PCR, the TCRdb table keeps only in-frame clones and is missing some. The data contain 170,000 or so clones, more than 70% of them singletons. The specimen sequenced was peripheral blood. Receptors originate from a middle-aged man with active or convalescent COVID-19.

This clone was recorded once. The chain uses TRBV4-2 and TRBJ1-6, with TRBD1 matching 8 bases. With V trimmed by 4 bases and J by 4 bases, 15 bases remained unmatched. CDR3 length: 19 amino acids. Germline CDR1 LGHNA, CDR2 YNFKEQ. CDR3 in amino acids: CASSPTSSGQDEYNSPLHF. The CDR3 nucleotides are TGTGCCAGCAGCCCCACTTCCTCGGGACAGGACGAATATAATTCACCCCTCCACTTT.

This chain joins TRBV11-3 and TRBJ2-1, with 10 bases identical to TRBD2. CDR1 is SGHNT and CDR2 is YENEEA in the germline V gene. The CDR3 is 15 residues long. V shed 5 bases, J shed 5 bases, and the junction held 6 bases outside the gene matches. As DNA, the CDR3 is TGTGCCAGCAGCGCAGGGACTAGCGACGACAATGAGCAGTTCTTC. This translates into CASSAGTSDDNEQFF. Complete variable domain (other parts from reference TRBV11-3 and TRBJ2-1): EAGVVQSPRYKIIEKKQPVAFWCNPISGHNTLYWYLQNLGQGPELLIRYENEEAVDDSQLPKDRFSAERLKGVDSTLKIQPAELGDSAVYLCASSAGTSDDNEQFFGPGTRLTVL.

The rearrangement joins TRBV5-4 to TRBJ2-2, with 12 bases fitting TRBD2. V was pared by 4 bases and J by 4 bases, with 5 bases of the junction left unmatched. Germline V lookup: CDR1 SGHNT, CDR2 YYREEE (reference sequence). This CDR3 contains 16 residues. CDR3 bases: TGTGCCAGCAGCCTCTGGACTAGCGGGACCACCGGGGAGCTGTTTTTT. This translates into CASSLWTSGTTGELFF. The full variable domain, in which reference TRBV5-4 and TRBJ2-2 provide the parts outside the CDR3, is ETGVTQSPTHLIKTRGQQVTLRCSSQSGHNTVSWYQQALGQGPQFIFQYYREEENGRGNFPPRFSGLQFPNYSSELNVNALELDDSALYLCASSLWTSGTTGELFFGEGSRLTVL.

This clone was seen only a few times. This rearrangement joins TRBV5-1 to TRBJ2-1; 14 nucleotides align to TRBD2. This CDR3 spans 14 amino acids. Looked up from germline, CDR1 is SGHRS and CDR2 is YFSETQ. Germline trimming cut 3 bases from V and 9 bases from J; bases unmatched to any gene: 2. CDR3: CASSSGLAGVEQFF. CDR3 nucleotide sequence: TGCGCCAGCAGCTCGGGACTAGCGGGAGTTGAGCAGTTCTTC. Full variable domain (missing parts from reference TRBV5-1 and TRBJ2-1): KAGVTQTPRYLIKTRGQQVTLSCSPISGHRSVSWYQQTPGQGLQFLFEYFSETQRNKGNFPGRFSGRQFSNSRSEMNVSTLELGDSALYLCASSSGLAGVEQFFGPGTRLTVL.

The chain is built from TRBV18 and TRBJ1-5; D is perhaps TRBD1 (5 bases). CDR3 length: 15 residues. Germline V gene sequence: CDR1 KGHSH, CDR2 LQKENI. V lost 4 bases to trimming and J lost 2 bases, with 12 bases between them. CDR3: CASSLQQERNQPQHF. CDR3 sequence (DNA): TGTGCCAGCTCACTACAACAGGAGCGCAATCAGCCCCAGCATTTT.

The chain joins TRBV7-2 to TRBJ1-1, with unresolved D. Trimming took off 5 bases at V and 7 bases at J, with 17 bases between the two ends. From germline, CDR1 is SGHTA and CDR2 FQGNSA. This CDR3 is built from 14 residues. The CDR3 sequence is CASSELIASLEAFF. The CDR3, as DNA: TGTGCCAGCAGCGAACTCATCGCATCCCTTGAAGCTTTCTTT.

The rearrangement joins TRBV4-2 to TRBJ2-7; the match to TRBD1 covers 9 bases. Looked up from germline, CDR1 is LGHNA and CDR2 is YNFKEQ. The V segment lost 1 base and the J segment 0 bases; nucleotides outside the gene matches: 4. The CDR3 is 16 amino acids. CDR3 DNA: TGTGCCAGCAGCCAAGGAGACAGGGGGAGCTCCTACGAGCAGTACTTC. Protein sequence: CASSQGDRGSSYEQYF.

V is TRBV18 and J is TRBJ2-7, with 8 bases aligning to TRBD1. Trimming at V came to 3 bases and at J to 3 bases, leaving 7 bases not matched to a gene. The CDR3 extends over 15 amino acids. Germline V gene lookup returns CDR1 KGHSH and CDR2 LQKENI. The CDR3 DNA reads as TGTGCCAGCTCACCCCGGACAGGGAGGAACTACGAGCAGTACTTC. Translating gives CASSPRTGRNYEQYF.

The chain uses TRBV15 and TRBJ1-1; 9 positions match TRBD1. The trim removed 5 bases at V and 4 bases at J, leaving 8 bases unmatched. In germline, CDR1 is LNHNV, CDR2 YYDKDF (reference sequence). The CDR3 loop spans 15 amino acids. The CDR3 coding sequence is TGTGCCACCAGCCGAGGCCGGGACAGGGCCACTGAAGCTTTCTTT. It encodes CATSRGRDRATEAFF.

This chain links TRBV7-2 with TRBJ1-2, with 10 bases fitting TRBD1. This CDR3 contains 14 residues. Looked up from germline, CDR1 is SGHTA and CDR2 is FQGNSA. J lost 6 bases, V lost 3 bases, and 4 bases had no gene match. The CDR3 loop is CASSFWTGGNGYTF. The CDR3, as DNA: TGTGCCAGCAGCTTTTGGACAGGGGGTAATGGCTACACCTTC.

The chain links TRBV28 to TRBJ1-2, with TRBD1 matching 7 bases. J lost 7 bases, V lost 6 bases, and 5 bases had no gene match. The CDR3 spans 12 residues. From germline, CDR1 is MDHEN and CDR2 SYDVKM. CDR3 nucleotides: TGTGCCAGCAGGGGAACAGGGGTTGGCTACACCTTC. The encoded protein is CASRGTGVGYTF.

The sample holds a few counts of this clone. CDR3 loop: CASSLLGTSADNEQFF. CDR3 sequence (DNA): TGTGCCAGCAGTTTATTAGGGACTAGCGCTGACAATGAGCAGTTCTTC. V gene TRBV28 combines with J gene TRBJ2-1; 10 bases match TRBD2. CDR3 length: 16 amino acids. J was trimmed by 5 bases and V by 1 base; bases with no gene match: 5. Germline values: CDR1 MDHEN, CDR2 SYDVKM.

This clone was observed a single time. The chain uses TRBV7-3 and TRBJ2-2, with TRBD2 matching 8 bases. This CDR3 has 16 residues. Germline trimming cut 5 bases from V and 4 bases from J; bases unmatched to any gene: 9. CDR1 is SGHTA and CDR2 is FQGTGA in the germline V gene. CDR3 coding DNA: TGTGCCAGCAGCCCCACCAGCGGGAGTGGCACCGGGGAGCTGTTTTTT. Its translation: CASSPTSGSGTGELFF.

The J gene is TRBJ1-1, the V gene TRBV18; 9 nucleotides match TRBD1. Germline V lookup: CDR1 KGHSH, CDR2 LQKENI. CDR3 length: 14 residues. Trimming removed 0 bases from V and 4 bases from J; junction bases left unmatched: 0. CDR3 sequence: CASSPPGQGTEAFF. CDR3 bases: TGTGCCAGCTCACCACCGGGACAGGGCACTGAAGCTTTCTTT.

This clone was seen a single time. V gene TRBV6-2 or TRBV6-3 combines with J gene TRBJ2-2; unclear D gene. V lost 2 bases and J lost 4, with 8 bases in between. The CDR3 spans 14 residues. Per the germline V gene, CDR1 is MNHEY and CDR2 is SVGEGT. This chain's CDR3 is CASSYGRLTGELFF. Written as DNA, the CDR3 is TGTGCCAGCAGTTACGGCAGGCTCACCGGGGAGCTGTTTTTT.

The chain recombines TRBV7-2 with TRBJ1-1, with D tentatively TRBD1 (5 bases). Deletions cut 5 bases from V and 1 base from J, with 8 bases between. The germline V gene has CDR1 SGHTA and CDR2 FQGNSA. The CDR3 extends over 13 amino acids. In DNA, the CDR3 is TGTGCCAGCAGCCTAGGACAGAACACTGAAGCTTTCTTT. Encoded protein: CASSLGQNTEAFF.

The V gene is TRBV28, the J gene TRBJ1-5; 8 bases are a match to TRBD1. Germline CDR1 MDHEN, CDR2 SYDVKM. V lost 6 bases and J lost 6; bases outside the gene matches: 4. CDR3 length equals 13 residues. The CDR3 nucleotides are TGTGCCAGCAGAGGACAGGGAAGTCAGCCCCAGCATTTT. It codes for CASRGQGSQPQHF.

This rearrangement joins TRBV27 to TRBJ2-7; D not certain. Trimming removed 5 bases from V and 2 bases from J, with 13 bases in between. The CDR3 is 14 residues long. Germline values: CDR1 MNHEY, CDR2 SMNVEV (reference sequence). In DNA form, the CDR3 reads TGTGCCAGCAGTCCGCTCCCGCGTACCTACGAGCAGTACTTC. It codes for CASSPLPRTYEQYF.

The V gene is TRBV6-5, the J gene TRBJ2-7; D remains ambiguous. Trimming stripped 6 bases from V and 6 bases from J, with 9 bases between. This CDR3 spans 11 amino acids. Germline V gene data show CDR1 as MNHEY and CDR2 as SVGAGI. The CDR3 region is CASSASFEQYF. The CDR3 nucleotides read TGTGCCAGCAGCGCGAGTTTCGAGCAGTACTTC.

The chain links TRBV15 to TRBJ2-7, with D tentatively TRBD1 (6 bases). V was pared by 1 base and J by 4 bases, with 14 bases between. This CDR3 has 15 amino acids. Germline CDR1 LNHNV, CDR2 YYDKDF (reference sequence). This CDR3 reads CATSRAGTQIYEQYF. CDR3 nucleotides: TGTGCCACCAGCAGAGCCGGGACACAGATTTACGAGCAGTACTTC.

V is TRBV15 and J is TRBJ1-2, with D unresolved. Germline V gives CDR1 LNHNV, CDR2 YYDKDF (reference sequence). There are 13 residues in the CDR3. The germline V and J ends were trimmed by 1 base and 8 bases, with 11 bases remaining between them. The CDR3 reads CATSRVEARGYTF. The CDR3 DNA is TGTGCCACCAGCAGAGTGGAAGCGCGGGGCTACACCTTC.

In its sample, this clone was seen once. The chain uses TRBV7-8 and TRBJ1-5, with 10 bases that match TRBD1. The germline V gene encodes CDR1 SGHVS and CDR2 FQNEAQ. The CDR3 spans 13 residues. The CDR3 bases are TGTGGGACCGGGACAGGGGCGCATCAGCCCCAGCATTTT. Encoded protein: CGTGTGAHQPQHF.

The CDR3 bases are TGTGCCTGGAACAGGGACCGTTATAATTCACCCCTCCACTTT. Its protein product is CAWNRDRYNSPLHF. The V gene is TRBV30, the J gene TRBJ1-6, with D possibly matching TRBD1 (6 bases). The length of the CDR3 is 14 residues. Trimming took off 4 bases at V and 4 bases at J, with 11 bases between the two ends. The germline V gene encodes CDR1 GTSNPN and CDR2 SVGIG (reference sequence).

This sequence joins TRBV15 and TRBJ2-7; 8 bases line up with TRBD2. Trimming cost V 1 base and J 5 bases; bases outside gene matches: 1. Looked up from germline, CDR1 is LNHNV and CDR2 is YYDKDF (reference sequence). This CDR3 spans 13 amino acids. This CDR3 is CATSRGLANEQYF. CDR3 DNA: TGTGCCACCAGCAGAGGACTAGCGAACGAGCAGTACTTC.

CDR3 coding DNA: TGTGCCAGCAGGGAGGACAGGGTACGGCTAGAGACCCAGTACTTC. Residues: CASREDRVRLETQYF. The rearrangement joins TRBV2 to TRBJ2-5; 8 bases are shared with TRBD1. The CDR3 has 15 amino acids. Trimming at V came to 6 bases and at J to 4 bases, leaving 10 bases not matched to a gene. CDR1 and CDR2 (germline): SNHLY, FYNNEI.